The sequence of this T cell receptor (beta chain) was determined in a study of CD8+CD57+ T cells in acquired aplastic anemia. The TCR beta profiling, which covered VDJ combination and CDR3 sequence, was carried out using genomic DNA as the template. TCRdb reanalysed the reads using MiXCR and keeps one entry per CDR3 protein. The repertoire holds around 170,000 distinct CDR3 sequences, with 50% to 75% as singletons. Germline V gene lookup returns CDR1 LNHDA and CDR2 SQIVND (reference sequence). The CDR3 has 15 residues. The V end lost 6 bases, the J end lost 7 bases, and 19 bases lay between the germline ends.

The chain uses TRBV19 and TRBJ2-1; tentatively, D is TRBD2 (6 bases). Sequences were obtained from sorted CD4+, CD8+, or CD8+CD57+ T cells (not recorded which) from PBMCs. The sequence came from a human donor in good health. The CDR3, as DNA: TGTGCCAGTAGCCCACTGGGGACTTTGAGTAATGAGCAGTTCTTC. Protein product: CASSPLGTLSNEQFF.